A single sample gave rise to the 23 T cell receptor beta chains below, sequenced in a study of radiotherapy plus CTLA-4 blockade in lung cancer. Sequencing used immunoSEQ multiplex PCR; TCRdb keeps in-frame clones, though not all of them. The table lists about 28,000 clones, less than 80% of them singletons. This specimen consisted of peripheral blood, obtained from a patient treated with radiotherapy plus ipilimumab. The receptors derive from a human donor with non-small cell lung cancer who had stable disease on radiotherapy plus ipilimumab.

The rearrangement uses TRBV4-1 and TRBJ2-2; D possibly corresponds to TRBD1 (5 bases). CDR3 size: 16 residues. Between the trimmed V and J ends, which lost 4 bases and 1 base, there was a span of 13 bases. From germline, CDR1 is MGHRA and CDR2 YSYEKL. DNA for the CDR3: TGCGCCAGCAGCCCGACCGGACACGGGAACACCGGGGAGCTGTTTTTT. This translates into CASSPTGHGNTGELFF.

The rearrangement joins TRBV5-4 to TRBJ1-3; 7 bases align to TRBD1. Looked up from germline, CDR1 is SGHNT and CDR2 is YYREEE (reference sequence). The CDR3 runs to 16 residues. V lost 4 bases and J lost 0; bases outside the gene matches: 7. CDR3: CASSRAGQASGNTIYF. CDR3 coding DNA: TGTGCCAGCAGCCGCGCCGGACAGGCCTCTGGAAACACCATATATTTT.

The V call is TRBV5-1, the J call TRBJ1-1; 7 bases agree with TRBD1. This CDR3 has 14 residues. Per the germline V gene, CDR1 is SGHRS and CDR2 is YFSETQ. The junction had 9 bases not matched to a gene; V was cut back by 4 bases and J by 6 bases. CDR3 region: CASSAGQSRAEAFF. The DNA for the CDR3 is TGCGCCAGCAGCGCGGGACAGAGCCGCGCTGAAGCTTTCTTT.

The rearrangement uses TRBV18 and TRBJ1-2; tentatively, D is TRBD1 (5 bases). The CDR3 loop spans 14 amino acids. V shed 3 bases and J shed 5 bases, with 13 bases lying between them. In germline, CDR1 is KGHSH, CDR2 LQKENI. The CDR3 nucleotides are TGTGCCAGCTCACCTCCGCAGGGAAGGTATGGCTACACCTTC. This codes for CASSPPQGRYGYTF.

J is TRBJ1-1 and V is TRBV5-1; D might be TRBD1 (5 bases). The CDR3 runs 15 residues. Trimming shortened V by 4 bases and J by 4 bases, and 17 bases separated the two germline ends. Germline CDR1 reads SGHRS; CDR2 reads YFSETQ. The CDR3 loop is CASSIGNRWGTEAFF. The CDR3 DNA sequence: TGCGCCAGCAGCATAGGGAACAGGTGGGGCACTGAAGCTTTCTTT.

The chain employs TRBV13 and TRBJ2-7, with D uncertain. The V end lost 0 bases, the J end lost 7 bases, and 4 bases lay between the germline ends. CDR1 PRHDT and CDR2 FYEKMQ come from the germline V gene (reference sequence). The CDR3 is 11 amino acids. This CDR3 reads CASSLGGEQYV. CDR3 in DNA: TGTGCCAGCAGCTTAGGGGGGGAGCAGTACGTC.

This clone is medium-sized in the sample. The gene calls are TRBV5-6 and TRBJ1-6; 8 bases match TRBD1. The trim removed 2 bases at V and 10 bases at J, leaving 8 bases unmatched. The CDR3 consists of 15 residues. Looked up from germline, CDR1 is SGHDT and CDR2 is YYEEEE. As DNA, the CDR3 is TGTGCCAGCAGCTTACAGGGGGACACTGGATCACCCCTCCACTTT. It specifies CASSLQGDTGSPLHF.

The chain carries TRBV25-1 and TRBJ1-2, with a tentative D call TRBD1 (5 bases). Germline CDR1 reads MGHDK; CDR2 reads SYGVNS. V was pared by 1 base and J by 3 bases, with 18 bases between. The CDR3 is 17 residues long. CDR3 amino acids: CASSESGPGLEHYGYTF. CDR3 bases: TGTGCCAGCAGTGAATCAGGCCCAGGGTTGGAACACTATGGCTACACCTTC.

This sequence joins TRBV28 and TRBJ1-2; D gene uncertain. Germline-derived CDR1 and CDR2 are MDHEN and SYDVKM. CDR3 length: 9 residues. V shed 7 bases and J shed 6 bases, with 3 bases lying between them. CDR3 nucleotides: TGTGCCAGCAAAGATGGCTACACCTTC. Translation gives CASKDGYTF.

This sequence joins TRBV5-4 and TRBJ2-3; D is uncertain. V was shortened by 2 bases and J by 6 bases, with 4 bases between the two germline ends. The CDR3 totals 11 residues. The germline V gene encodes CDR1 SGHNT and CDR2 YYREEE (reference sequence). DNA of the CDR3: TGTGCCAGCAGCTTCGGGGATACGCAGTATTTT. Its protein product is CASSFGDTQYF.

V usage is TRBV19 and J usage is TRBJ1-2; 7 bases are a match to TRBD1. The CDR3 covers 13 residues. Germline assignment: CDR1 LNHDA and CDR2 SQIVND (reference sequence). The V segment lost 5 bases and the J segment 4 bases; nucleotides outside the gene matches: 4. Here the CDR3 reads CASSGAGGYGYTF. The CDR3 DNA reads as TGTGCCAGTAGTGGGGCAGGGGGCTATGGCTACACCTTC.

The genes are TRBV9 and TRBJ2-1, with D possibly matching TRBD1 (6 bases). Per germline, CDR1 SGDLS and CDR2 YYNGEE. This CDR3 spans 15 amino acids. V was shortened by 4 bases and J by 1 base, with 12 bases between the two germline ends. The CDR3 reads CASSLSRGSYNEQFF. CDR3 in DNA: TGTGCCAGCAGCCTGAGCAGGGGTTCCTACAATGAGCAGTTCTTC.

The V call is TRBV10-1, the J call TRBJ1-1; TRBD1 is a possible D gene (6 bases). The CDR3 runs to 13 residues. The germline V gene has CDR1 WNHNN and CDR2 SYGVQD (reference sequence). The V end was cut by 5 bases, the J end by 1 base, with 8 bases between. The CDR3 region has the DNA TGCGCCAGCAGTAAACAGGGGAACACTGAAGCTTTCTTT. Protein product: CASSKQGNTEAFF.

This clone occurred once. CDR3 region: CASREAGREGYTF. CDR3 sequence (DNA): TGTGCCAGCAGAGAGGCAGGAAGGGAAGGCTACACCTTC. V is TRBV6-1 and J is TRBJ1-2; D gene uncertain. Between the trimmed V and J ends, which lost 6 bases and 8 bases, there was a span of 16 bases. In germline, CDR1 is MNHNS, CDR2 SASEGT. The CDR3 runs to 13 residues.

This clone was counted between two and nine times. CDR3 in amino acids: CASSLARGRTDYNEQYV. CDR3 nucleotide sequence: TGTGCCAGCAGCTTGGCGAGGGGCCGTACGGACTACAACGAGCAGTACGTC. The chain employs TRBV5-5 and TRBJ2-7, with D tentatively TRBD2 (6 bases). The V gene lost 0 bases and the J gene lost 5 bases, with 21 bases spanning the gap. Germline-derived CDR1 and CDR2 are SGHKS and YYEKEE (reference sequence). This CDR3 is 17 amino acids long.

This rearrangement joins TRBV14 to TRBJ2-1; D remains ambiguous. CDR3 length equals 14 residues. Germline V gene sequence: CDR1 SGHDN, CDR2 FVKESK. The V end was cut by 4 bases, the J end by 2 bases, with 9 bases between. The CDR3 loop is CASSPMVAYNEQFF. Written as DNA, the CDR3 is TGTGCCAGCAGCCCGATGGTCGCCTACAATGAGCAGTTCTTC.

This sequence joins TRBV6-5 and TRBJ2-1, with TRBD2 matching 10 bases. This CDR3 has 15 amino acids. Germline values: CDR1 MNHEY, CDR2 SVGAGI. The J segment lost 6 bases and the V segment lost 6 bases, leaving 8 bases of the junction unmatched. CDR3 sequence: CASSTGLASSNEQFF. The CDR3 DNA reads TGTGCCAGCAGCACGGGACTAGCGTCGAGCAATGAGCAGTTCTTC.

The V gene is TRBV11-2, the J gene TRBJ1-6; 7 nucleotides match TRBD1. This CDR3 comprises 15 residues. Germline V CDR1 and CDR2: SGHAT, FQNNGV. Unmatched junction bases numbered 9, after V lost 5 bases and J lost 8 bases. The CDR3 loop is CASSRRGQGDSPLHF. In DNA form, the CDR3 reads TGTGCCAGCAGCAGAAGGGGGCAGGGAGATTCACCCCTCCACTTT.

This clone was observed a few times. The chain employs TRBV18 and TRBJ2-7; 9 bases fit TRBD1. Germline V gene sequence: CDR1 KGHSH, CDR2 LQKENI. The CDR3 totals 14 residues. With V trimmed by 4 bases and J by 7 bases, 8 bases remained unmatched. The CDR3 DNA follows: TGTGCCAGCTCACTAGCACAGGGGGCTTGGGAGCAGTACGTC. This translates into CASSLAQGAWEQYV.

The CDR3, as DNA: TGTGCCAGCAGCTTAGAACTGGGTCCCAACTATGGCTACACCTTC. Protein product: CASSLELGPNYGYTF. This chain connects TRBV7-2 to TRBJ1-2; D is uncertain. Per germline, CDR1 SGHTA and CDR2 FQGNSA. The V and J ends lost 1 base and 2 bases respectively, with 11 bases between them. CDR3 size: 15 residues.

The CDR3 is CSADRGETQYF. The CDR3 nucleotides read TGCAGCGCCGACAGGGGGGAGACCCAGTACTTC. The V gene is TRBV29-1, the J gene TRBJ2-5; 9 nucleotides match TRBD1. From germline, CDR1 is SQVTM and CDR2 ANQGSEA. There are 11 residues in the CDR3. The V gene end was trimmed by 7 bases and the J gene end by 5 bases; junction bases not matched to a gene: 2.

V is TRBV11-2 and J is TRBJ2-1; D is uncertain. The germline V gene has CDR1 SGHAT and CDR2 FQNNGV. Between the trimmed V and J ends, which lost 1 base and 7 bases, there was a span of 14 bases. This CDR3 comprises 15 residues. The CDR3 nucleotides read TGTGCCAGCAGCTTAGTAGTCCCCACATGGAATGAGCAGTTCTTC. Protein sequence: CASSLVVPTWNEQFF.

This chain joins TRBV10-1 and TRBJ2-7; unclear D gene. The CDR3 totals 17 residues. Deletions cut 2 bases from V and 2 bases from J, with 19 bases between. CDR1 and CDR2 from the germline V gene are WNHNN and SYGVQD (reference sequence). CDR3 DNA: TGCGCCAGCAGTGAGACCCCCCAGGACCTAAGCGCCTACGAGCAGTACGTC. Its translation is CASSETPQDLSAYEQYV.